This entry lists 29 T cell receptor beta chains sequenced from one sample in a study of T cells in tumors after PD-1 blockade. Some clones are missing from TCRdb's copy, which holds only in-frame ones; the method was immunoSEQ multiplex PCR. Among around 25,000 clones listed, nearly 85% were seen once. The sample consisted of PBMCs, taken after anti-PD-1 treatment. The receptors shown here come from a human donor with basal cell carcinoma.

This sequence joins TRBV7-2 and TRBJ1-6; tentatively, D is TRBD1 (6 bases). Trimming shortened V by 5 bases and J by 10 bases, and 12 bases separated the two germline ends. Germline CDR1 reads SGHTA; CDR2 reads FQGNSA. This CDR3 contains 13 residues. CDR3 residues: CASSTTGSSPLHF. The CDR3 nucleotides are TGTGCCAGCAGCACCACAGGGTCCTCACCCCTCCACTTT.

The chain carries TRBV24-1 and TRBJ2-3; TRBD2 matches 8 bases. The CDR3 covers 17 residues. V gave up 2 bases and J gave up 0 bases; unmatched junction bases: 6. Germline V gives CDR1 KGHDR, CDR2 SFDVKD. This CDR3 reads CATSDYSGGESTDTQYF. CDR3 coding DNA: TGTGCCACCAGTGATTACAGCGGGGGTGAGAGCACAGATACGCAGTATTTT.

This chain links TRBV10-3 with TRBJ2-5; 7 bases map to TRBD1. The germline V gene has CDR1 ENHRY and CDR2 SYGVKD. Unmatched junction bases numbered 4, after V lost 7 bases and J lost 2 bases. The CDR3 extends over 13 amino acids. CDR3 DNA sequence: TGTGCCATCACAGGGGGACCTCAAGAGACCCAGTACTTC. This codes for CAITGGPQETQYF.

V usage is TRBV5-1 and J usage is TRBJ2-7; possibly TRBD2 for D (7 bases). The CDR3 is 14 amino acids. The V gene lost 6 bases and the J gene lost 6 bases, with 19 bases spanning the gap. Germline V gene sequence: CDR1 SGHRS, CDR2 YFSETQ. CDR3 DNA sequence: TGCGCCAGCACTACGGGGGGCCTTCGGGGCGAGCAGTACTTC. This sequence encodes CASTTGGLRGEQYF.

The J gene is TRBJ1-6, the V gene TRBV12-3 or TRBV12-4; 9 bases line up with TRBD1. J was trimmed by 9 bases and V by 3 bases; bases with no gene match: 0. The CDR3 is 13 amino acids. CDR3 residues: CASSLTGGSPLHF. Written as DNA, the CDR3 is TGTGCCAGCAGTTTGACAGGGGGTTCACCCCTCCACTTT.

This chain uses TRBV6-6 with TRBJ1-2; D call uncertain. The length of the CDR3 is 11 residues. Trimming removed 4 bases from V and 8 bases from J, with 8 bases in between. CDR1 is MNHNY, CDR2 SVGAGI, per germline (reference sequence). The CDR3 protein is CASSLALGYTF. CDR3 sequence (DNA): TGTGCCAGCAGTTTAGCCCTCGGCTACACCTTC.

The genes are TRBV11-3 and TRBJ2-3; no definite D call. V lost 3 bases, J lost 3 bases, and 4 bases lay in between. This CDR3 region has 12 residues. Germline CDR1 SGHNT, CDR2 YENEEA. In nucleotides, the CDR3 is TGTGCCAGCAGCTTTTCTACAGATACGCAGTATTTT. This codes for CASSFSTDTQYF.

As concerns this clone: One junction end disagrees with the germline gene, perhaps due to a read error. V and J are TRBV18 and TRBJ1-2; perhaps TRBD1 as D (5 bases). Per the germline V gene, CDR1 is KGHSH and CDR2 is LQKENI. The CDR3 extends over 14 amino acids. CDR3 loop: CASLPGRTNYGYTF. The DNA for the CDR3 is TGTGCCAGCTTACCAGGGAGAACTAACTATGGCTACACCTTC.

This clone was counted only a few times. The chain uses TRBV16 and TRBJ1-1; D remains unclear. V dropped 4 bases and J dropped 5 bases, with 14 bases sitting between them. This CDR3 region has 14 residues. From germline, CDR1 is KGHSY and CDR2 FQNENV. The CDR3 region is CASSLSLRGTEAFF. CDR3 bases: TGTGCCAGCAGCCTAAGCCTTAGAGGGACTGAAGCTTTCTTT. The whole variable domain, remainder taken from reference TRBV16 and TRBJ1-1, is GEEVAQTPKHLVRGEGQKAKLYCAPIKGHSYVFWYQQVLKNEFKFLISFQNENVFDETGMPKERFSAKCLPNSPCSLEIQATKLEDSAVYFCASSLSLRGTEAFFGQGTRLTVV.

The chain combines TRBV4-1 with TRBJ1-1; 8 nucleotides line up with TRBD1. Unmatched junction bases numbered 10, after V lost 1 base and J lost 6 bases. The length of the CDR3 is 16 residues. In germline, CDR1 is MGHRA, CDR2 YSYEKL. CDR3 in amino acids: CASSQGTGLEGPEAFF. The CDR3 DNA sequence: TGCGCCAGCAGCCAAGGGACAGGGCTGGAGGGTCCTGAAGCTTTCTTT.

The chain joins TRBV18 to TRBJ1-3, with a tentative D call TRBD1 (5 bases). The V gene's germline CDR1 is KGHSH and CDR2 LQKENI. The CDR3 is 17 amino acids. V gave up 4 bases and J gave up 0 bases, with 16 bases separating them. The CDR3 loop is CASSLSNRPGSGNTIYF. The CDR3 DNA reads as TGTGCCAGCTCACTTAGTAACAGGCCAGGCTCTGGAAACACCATATATTTT.

The rearrangement joins TRBV5-4 to TRBJ1-1; TRBD1 is a possible D gene (6 bases). V lost 4 bases and J lost 7, with 17 bases in between. Germline-derived CDR1 and CDR2 are SGHNT and YYREEE (reference sequence). The CDR3 runs to 14 residues. The CDR3 spells CASSSMGGRGEAFF. DNA for the CDR3: TGTGCCAGCAGCAGCATGGGGGGCCGGGGTGAAGCTTTCTTT. Full variable domain (rest looked up from reference TRBV5-4 and TRBJ1-1): ETGVTQSPTHLIKTRGQQVTLRCSSQSGHNTVSWYQQALGQGPQFIFQYYREEENGRGNFPPRFSGLQFPNYSSELNVNALELDDSALYLCASSSMGGRGEAFFGQGTRLTVV.

V gene TRBV7-8 combines with J gene TRBJ1-1; D is uncertain. The V end was cut by 0 bases, the J end by 3 bases, with 5 bases between. The CDR3 contains 13 residues. Germline V gene data show CDR1 as SGHVS and CDR2 as FQNEAQ. CDR3 coding DNA: TGTGCCAGCAGCTTAGCCCTTGACACTGAAGCTTTCTTT. It encodes CASSLALDTEAFF.

The V gene is TRBV27, the J gene TRBJ1-5; D is possibly TRBD1 (5 bases). Germline CDR1 MNHEY, CDR2 SMNVEV (reference sequence). The ends were cut back, 1 base at V and 2 bases at J, with 9 bases in the middle. The CDR3 contains 15 residues. This chain's CDR3 is CASSLFGGGNQPQHF. CDR3 nucleotide sequence: TGTGCCAGCAGTTTATTTGGAGGGGGCAATCAGCCCCAGCATTTT.

The rearrangement joins TRBV3-1 (or the pseudogene TRBV3-2) to TRBJ1-1, with TRBD1 matching over 8 bases. After removal of 6 bases from V and 1 base from J, the junction contained 4 bases not matched to a gene. The CDR3 length is 14 residues. Germline V gene data show CDR1 as LGHDT and CDR2 as YNNKEL (reference sequence). The CDR3 protein is CASRQGGTNTEAFF. The CDR3 DNA reads as TGTGCCAGCAGACAGGGGGGTACGAACACTGAAGCTTTCTTT.

The V and J genes are TRBV2 and TRBJ2-7; 8 bases fit TRBD2. The V gene's germline CDR1 is SNHLY and CDR2 FYNNEI. With 7 bases clipped from V and 4 bases from J, the junction kept 6 bases outside the gene matches. CDR3 length equals 13 residues. The CDR3, as DNA: TGTGCCAGCATACTAGCGGAGATATACGAGCAGTACTTC. Encoded protein: CASILAEIYEQYF.

CDR3: CASSLQGMNTEAFF. In nucleotides, the CDR3 is TGTGCCAGCAGTCTACAGGGGATGAACACTGAAGCTTTCTTT. This sequence joins TRBV6-6 and TRBJ1-1; 7 bases line up with TRBD1. The germline V gene encodes CDR1 MNHNY and CDR2 SVGAGI (reference sequence). Unmatched junction bases numbered 3, after V lost 5 bases and J lost 0 bases. The CDR3 is 14 amino acids.

The chain joins TRBV7-2 to TRBJ2-1; unclear D gene. There are 15 residues in the CDR3. V was trimmed by 4 bases and J by 6 bases, leaving 16 bases between them. The V gene's germline CDR1 is SGHTA and CDR2 FQGNSA. The CDR3 coding sequence is TGTGCCAGCAGCTCCCAGTCGGGTAGGTTCAATGAGCAGTTCTTC. This translates into CASSSQSGRFNEQFF.

The chain joins TRBV10-3 to TRBJ2-3; D may be TRBD1 (6 bases). The V gene's germline CDR1 is ENHRY and CDR2 SYGVKD. The ends were cut back, 2 bases at V and 2 bases at J, with 8 bases in the middle. The CDR3 is 14 amino acids. The CDR3 is CAISEGQNTDTQYF. The CDR3 DNA sequence: TGTGCCATCAGTGAGGGACAGAACACAGATACGCAGTATTTT.

The chain recombines TRBV5-1 with TRBJ1-1; D gene unclear. This CDR3 region has 16 residues. V was shortened by 4 bases and J by 0 bases, with 16 bases between the two germline ends. Germline CDR1 reads SGHRS; CDR2 reads YFSETQ. The DNA of the CDR3 is TGCGCCAGCAGCCATTCCCTTAATAGAATGAACACTGAAGCTTTCTTT. It encodes CASSHSLNRMNTEAFF.

The chain recombines TRBV5-1 with TRBJ1-2; D is possibly TRBD1 (5 bases). The CDR3 has 14 amino acids. V lost 0 bases to trimming and J lost 7 bases, with 13 bases between them. Germline V gene data show CDR1 as SGHRS and CDR2 as YFSETQ. The CDR3 sequence: CASSLERRGSGYTF. CDR3 nucleotide sequence: TGCGCCAGCAGCTTGGAGAGAAGGGGAAGTGGCTACACCTTC.

The gene calls are TRBV4-1 and TRBJ2-7, with D unresolved. V dropped 1 base and J dropped 0 bases, with 13 bases sitting between them. CDR3 length: 16 amino acids. Germline V gene sequence: CDR1 MGHRA, CDR2 YSYEKL. CDR3 coding DNA: TGCGCCAGCAGCCAAGTAAATGGGCAGATCTCCTACGAGCAGTACTTC. It specifies CASSQVNGQISYEQYF.

The gene calls are TRBV10-1 and TRBJ2-1; perhaps TRBD1 as D (7 bases). V lost 8 bases, J lost 4 bases, and 18 bases lay in between. Germline CDR1 reads WNHNN; CDR2 reads SYGVQD (reference sequence). The CDR3 runs to 15 residues. The CDR3 sequence is CASSAAGGGYNEQFF. CDR3 DNA sequence: TGCGCCAGCTCCGCGGCAGGGGGAGGATACAATGAGCAGTTCTTC.

The chain combines TRBV27 with TRBJ2-1; 8 bases agree with TRBD2. The germline gives CDR1 MNHEY, CDR2 SMNVEV (reference sequence). The CDR3 is made up of 15 amino acids. The trim removed 6 bases at V and 6 bases at J, leaving 10 bases unmatched. The CDR3 coding sequence is TGTGCCAGCAGCCTCGGGGGGGCTTCTTCCAATGAGCAGTTCTTC. Translating it yields CASSLGGASSNEQFF.

The chain has TRBV5-8 and TRBJ2-7, with D possibly TRBD2 on 5 matching bases. V was clipped by 4 bases and J by 2 bases, with 13 bases between them. Germline V gene sequence: CDR1 SGHTS, CDR2 YDEGEE. This CDR3 is 14 amino acids long. The CDR3: CASSPRTETYEQYF. CDR3 nucleotides: TGTGCCAGCAGCCCCCGGACTGAAACCTACGAGCAGTACTTC.

This clone was observed a single time. The chain couples TRBV30 to TRBJ2-7, with D perhaps matching TRBD1 (6 bases). The CDR3 is 15 residues long. V was shortened by 3 bases and J by 5 bases, with 20 bases between the two germline ends. Germline V CDR1 and CDR2: GTSNPN, SVGIG (reference sequence). CDR3 protein: CAWSARWFRGHEQYF. The CDR3, as DNA: TGTGCCTGGAGCGCCCGATGGTTCAGGGGCCACGAGCAGTACTTC.

This chain links TRBV30 with TRBJ2-3, with TRBD2 matching 8 bases. From germline, CDR1 is GTSNPN and CDR2 SVGIG (reference sequence). The CDR3 has 14 residues. The trim removed 4 bases at V and 3 bases at J, leaving 6 bases unmatched. The CDR3 loop is CAWTPGGRTDTQYF. The CDR3 DNA sequence: TGTGCCTGGACCCCGGGGGGGCGGACAGATACGCAGTATTTT.

The chain has TRBV6-2 or TRBV6-3 and TRBJ1-5, with a weak D call TRBD1 (6 bases). CDR1 and CDR2 (germline): MNHEY, SVGEGT. The CDR3 contains 15 residues. V was clipped by 2 bases and J by 4 bases, with 12 bases between them. The CDR3 coding sequence is TGTGCCAGCAGTTACGCGGGGGGCCGGAATCAGCCCCAGCATTTT. Protein product: CASSYAGGRNQPQHF.

V usage is TRBV3-1 (or the pseudogene TRBV3-2) and J usage is TRBJ2-5, with D tentatively TRBD1 or TRBD2 (5 bases each). Germline assignment: CDR1 LGHDT and CDR2 YNNKEL (reference sequence). The CDR3 is made up of 15 amino acids. V dropped 5 bases and J dropped 2 bases, with 15 bases sitting between them. CDR3: CASSATGRNQETQYF. Written as DNA, the CDR3 is TGTGCCAGCAGCGCGACGGGACGGAATCAAGAGACCCAGTACTTC.